The text below deals with one TCR beta chain. The target antigen is unknown. The study made its TCR cDNA through 5'RACE template switching. That step introduced a universal primer site along with UMIs. MiXCR, run by TCRdb on the 5' RACE reads, gives a single entry per CDR3 protein. The sample has hundreds of thousands of distinct CDR3 sequences, 4.1% seen once. Trimming removed 8 bases from V and 5 bases from J; junction bases left unmatched: 8. CDR1 and CDR2 (germline): SGHVS, FQNEAQ. The CDR3 runs 13 residues. This entry is derived from a study of T cells after yellow fever vaccination. Study-wide results and limits: Bulk-population clonotypes that are abundant could appear as contaminants in FACS-sorted repertoires. Clonotypes appearing in both CD4 and CD8 compartments existed, and their share was small. In post-booster samples, most primary-vaccination clones reappeared (just under 97% CD4, 75% to 90% CD8).

The sample in question was PBMCs, obtained 5 days after the yellow fever booster vaccination. V gene TRBV7-8 combines with J gene TRBJ1-1; TRBD1 matches at 7 bases. This TCR came from a man aged 18-30 years who received the YFV17D yellow fever vaccine. For the CDR3, the DNA is TGTGCCAGCGGGAACAGGGGCCGGACTGAAGCTTTCTTT. Encoded protein: CASGNRGRTEAFF.